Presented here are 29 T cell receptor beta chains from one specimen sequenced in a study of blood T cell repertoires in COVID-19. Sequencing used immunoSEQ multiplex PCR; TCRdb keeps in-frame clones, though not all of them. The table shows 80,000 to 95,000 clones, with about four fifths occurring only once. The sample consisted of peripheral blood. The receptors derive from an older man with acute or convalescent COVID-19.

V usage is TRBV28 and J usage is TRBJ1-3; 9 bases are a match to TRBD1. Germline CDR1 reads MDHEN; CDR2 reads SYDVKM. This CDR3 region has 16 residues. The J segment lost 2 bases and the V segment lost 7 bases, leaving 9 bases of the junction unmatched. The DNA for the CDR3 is TGTGCCAGCACCGTTACCGGGACAGGGACTGGAAACACCATATATTTT. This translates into CASTVTGTGTGNTIYF. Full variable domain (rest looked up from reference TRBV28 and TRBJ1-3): DVKVTQSSRYLVKRTGEKVFLECVQDMDHENMFWYRQDPGLGLRLIYFSYDVKMKEKGDIPEGYSVSREKKERFSLILESASTNQTSMYLCASTVTGTGTGNTIYFGEGSWLTVV.

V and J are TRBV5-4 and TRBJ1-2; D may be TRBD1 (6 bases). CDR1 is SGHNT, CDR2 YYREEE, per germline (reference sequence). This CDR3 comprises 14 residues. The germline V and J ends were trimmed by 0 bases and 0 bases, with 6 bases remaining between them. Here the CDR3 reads CASSLGTANYGYTF. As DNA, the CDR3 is TGTGCCAGCAGCTTGGGGACAGCTAACTATGGCTACACCTTC.

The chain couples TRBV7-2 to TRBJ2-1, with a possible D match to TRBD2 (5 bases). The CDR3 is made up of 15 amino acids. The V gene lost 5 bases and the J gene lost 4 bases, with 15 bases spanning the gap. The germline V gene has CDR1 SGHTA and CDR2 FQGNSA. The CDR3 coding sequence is TGTGCCAGCAGCCAGCGGCCAGCAGTTTACAATGAGCAGTTCTTC. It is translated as CASSQRPAVYNEQFF.

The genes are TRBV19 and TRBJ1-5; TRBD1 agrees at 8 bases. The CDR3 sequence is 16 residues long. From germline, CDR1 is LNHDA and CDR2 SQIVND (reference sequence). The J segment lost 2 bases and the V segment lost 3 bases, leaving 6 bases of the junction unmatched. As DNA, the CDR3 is TGTGCCAGTAGTATTACCGGACAGGGACGCAATCAGCCCCAGCATTTT. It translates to CASSITGQGRNQPQHF.

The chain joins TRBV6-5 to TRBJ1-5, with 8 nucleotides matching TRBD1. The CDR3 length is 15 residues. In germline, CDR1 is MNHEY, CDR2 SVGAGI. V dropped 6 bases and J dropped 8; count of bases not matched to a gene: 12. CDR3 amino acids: CASSPGQGGTEPQHF. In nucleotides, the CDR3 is TGTGCCAGCAGCCCCGGACAGGGAGGAACAGAGCCCCAGCATTTT.

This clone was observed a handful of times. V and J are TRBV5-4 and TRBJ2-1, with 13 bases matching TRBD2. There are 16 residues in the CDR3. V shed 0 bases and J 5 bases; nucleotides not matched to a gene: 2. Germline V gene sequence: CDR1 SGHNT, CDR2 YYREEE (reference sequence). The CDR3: CASSLAGTSGNNEQFF. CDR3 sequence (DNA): TGTGCCAGCAGCTTGGCCGGGACTAGCGGGAACAATGAGCAGTTCTTC.

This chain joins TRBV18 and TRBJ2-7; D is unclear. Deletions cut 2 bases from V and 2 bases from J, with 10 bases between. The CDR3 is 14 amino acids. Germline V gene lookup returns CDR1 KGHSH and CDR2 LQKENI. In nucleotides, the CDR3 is TGTGCCAGCTCACCAGGCACACAGCCCTACGAGCAGTACTTC. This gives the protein CASSPGTQPYEQYF.

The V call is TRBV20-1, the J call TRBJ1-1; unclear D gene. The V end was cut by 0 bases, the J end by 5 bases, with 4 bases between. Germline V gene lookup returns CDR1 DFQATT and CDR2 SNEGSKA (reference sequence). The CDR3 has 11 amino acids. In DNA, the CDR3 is TGCAGTGCTAGAGATCTGACTGAAGCTTTCTTT. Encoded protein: CSARDLTEAFF.

The CDR3 protein is CASSEMGQGHYGYTF. The CDR3 nucleotides are TGTGCCAGCAGTGAAATGGGACAGGGACACTATGGCTACACCTTC. The chain joins TRBV6-1 to TRBJ1-2; 9 bases align to TRBD1. This CDR3 is 15 amino acids long. With V trimmed by 2 bases and J by 3 bases, 4 bases remained unmatched. Germline V gene data show CDR1 as MNHNS and CDR2 as SASEGT.

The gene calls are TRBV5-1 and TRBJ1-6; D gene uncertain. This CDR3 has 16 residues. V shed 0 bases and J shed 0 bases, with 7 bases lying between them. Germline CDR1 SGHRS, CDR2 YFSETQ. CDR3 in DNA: TGCGCCAGCAGCTTGGGTGGGAGCTCCTATAATTCACCCCTCCACTTT. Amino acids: CASSLGGSSYNSPLHF.

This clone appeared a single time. CDR3 region: CASSFRRASTDTQYF. CDR3 in DNA: TGTGCCAGCAGCTTTCGGAGAGCTAGCACAGATACGCAGTATTTT. The J gene is TRBJ2-3, the V gene TRBV7-3; D is uncertain. CDR3 length: 15 residues. Germline V gene data show CDR1 as SGHTA and CDR2 as FQGTGA. The V end was cut by 3 bases, the J end by 0 bases, with 10 bases between.

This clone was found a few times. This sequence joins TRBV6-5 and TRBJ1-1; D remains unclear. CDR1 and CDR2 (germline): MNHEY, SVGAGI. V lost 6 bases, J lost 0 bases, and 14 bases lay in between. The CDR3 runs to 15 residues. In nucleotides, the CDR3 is TGTGCCAGCAGAAAAACGAGGGTCATGAACACTGAAGCTTTCTTT. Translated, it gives CASRKTRVMNTEAFF.

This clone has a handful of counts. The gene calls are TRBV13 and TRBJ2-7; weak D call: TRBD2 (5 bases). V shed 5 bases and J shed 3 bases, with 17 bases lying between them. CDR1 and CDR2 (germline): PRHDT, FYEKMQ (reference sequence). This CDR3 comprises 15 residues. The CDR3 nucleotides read TGTGCCAGCAGCCCTCCGGGGAGCCGTTACTACGAGCAGTACTTC. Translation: CASSPPGSRYYEQYF.

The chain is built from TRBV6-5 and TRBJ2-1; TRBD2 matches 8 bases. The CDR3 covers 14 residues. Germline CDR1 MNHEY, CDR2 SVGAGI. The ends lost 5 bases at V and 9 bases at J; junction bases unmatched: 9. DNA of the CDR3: TGTGCCAGCAGTAACTTAGCGGGACGGGGTGAGCAGTTCTTC. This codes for CASSNLAGRGEQFF.

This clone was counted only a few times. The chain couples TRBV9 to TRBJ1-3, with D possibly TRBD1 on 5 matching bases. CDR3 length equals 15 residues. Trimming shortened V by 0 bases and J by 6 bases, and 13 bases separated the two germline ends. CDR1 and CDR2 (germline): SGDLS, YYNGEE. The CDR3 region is CASSVEGIVPNTIYF. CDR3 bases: TGTGCCAGCAGCGTAGAGGGGATTGTTCCAAACACCATATATTTT.

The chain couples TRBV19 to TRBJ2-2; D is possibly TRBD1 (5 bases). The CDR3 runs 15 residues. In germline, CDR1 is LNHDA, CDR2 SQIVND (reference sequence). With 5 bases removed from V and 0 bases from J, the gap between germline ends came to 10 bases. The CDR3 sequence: CASSYGAANTGELFF. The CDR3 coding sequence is TGTGCCAGTAGTTATGGGGCAGCGAACACCGGGGAGCTGTTTTTT.

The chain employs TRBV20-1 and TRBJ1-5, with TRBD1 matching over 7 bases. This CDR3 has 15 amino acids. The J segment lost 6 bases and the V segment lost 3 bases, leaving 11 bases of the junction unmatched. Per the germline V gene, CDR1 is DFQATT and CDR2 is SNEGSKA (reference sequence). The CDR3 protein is CSASRGQFKGQPQHF. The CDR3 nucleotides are TGCAGTGCTAGTAGGGGACAGTTTAAGGGTCAGCCCCAGCATTTT.

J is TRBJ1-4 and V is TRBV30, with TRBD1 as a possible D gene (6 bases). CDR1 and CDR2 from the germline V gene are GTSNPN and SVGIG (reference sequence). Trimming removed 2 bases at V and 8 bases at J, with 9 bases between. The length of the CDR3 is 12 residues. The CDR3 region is CAWSPQGEKLFF. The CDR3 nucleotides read TGTGCCTGGAGTCCTCAGGGGGAAAAACTGTTTTTT. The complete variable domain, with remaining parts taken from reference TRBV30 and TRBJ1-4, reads SQTIHQWPATLVQPVGSPLSLECTVEGTSNPNLYWYRQAAGRGLQLLFYSVGIGQISSEVPQNLSASRPQDRQFILSSKKLLLSDSGFYLCAWSPQGEKLFFGSGTQLSVL.

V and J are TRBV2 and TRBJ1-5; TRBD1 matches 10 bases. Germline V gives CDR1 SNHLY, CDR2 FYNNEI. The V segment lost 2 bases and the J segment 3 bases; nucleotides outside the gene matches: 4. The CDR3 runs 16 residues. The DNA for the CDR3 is TGTGCCAGCAGTGAACGACAGGGGGCTAACAATCAGCCCCAGCATTTT. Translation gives CASSERQGANNQPQHF. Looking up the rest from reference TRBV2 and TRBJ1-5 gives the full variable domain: EPEVTQTPSHQVTQMGQEVILRCVPISNHLYFYWYRQILGQKVEFLVSFYNNEISEKSEIFDDQFSVERPDGSNFTLKIRSTKLEDSAMYFCASSERQGANNQPQHFGDGTRLSIL.

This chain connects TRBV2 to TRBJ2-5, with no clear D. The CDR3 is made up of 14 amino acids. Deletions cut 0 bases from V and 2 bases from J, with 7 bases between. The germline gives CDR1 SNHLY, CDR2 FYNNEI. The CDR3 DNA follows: TGTGCCAGCAGTGAAGCGGCAGTGCAAGAGACCCAGTACTTC. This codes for CASSEAAVQETQYF.

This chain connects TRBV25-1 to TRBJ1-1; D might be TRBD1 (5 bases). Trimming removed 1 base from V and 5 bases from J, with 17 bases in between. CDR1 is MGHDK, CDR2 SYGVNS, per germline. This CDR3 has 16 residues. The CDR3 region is CASSESEGRRNTEAFF. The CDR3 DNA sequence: TGTGCCAGCAGTGAATCGGAGGGGCGCAGGAATACTGAAGCTTTCTTT.

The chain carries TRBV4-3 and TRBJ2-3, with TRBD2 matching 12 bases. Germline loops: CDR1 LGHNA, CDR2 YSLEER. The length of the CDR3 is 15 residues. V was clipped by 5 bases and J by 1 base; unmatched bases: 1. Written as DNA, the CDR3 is TGCGCCAGCAGCGCTAGCGGGAGGGGCACAGATACGCAGTATTTT. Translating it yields CASSASGRGTDTQYF.

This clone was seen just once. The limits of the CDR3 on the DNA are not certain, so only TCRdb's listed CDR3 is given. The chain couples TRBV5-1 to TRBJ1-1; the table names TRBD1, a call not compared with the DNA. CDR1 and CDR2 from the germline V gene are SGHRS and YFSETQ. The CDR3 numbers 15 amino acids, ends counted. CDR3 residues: CASSFSGVQNTEAFF.

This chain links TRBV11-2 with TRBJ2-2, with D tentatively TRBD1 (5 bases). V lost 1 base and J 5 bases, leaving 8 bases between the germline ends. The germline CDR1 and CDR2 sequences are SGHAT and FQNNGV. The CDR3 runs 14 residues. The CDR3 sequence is CASSLVAGTGELFF. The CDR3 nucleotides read TGTGCCAGCAGCTTAGTAGCAGGGACCGGGGAGCTGTTTTTT.

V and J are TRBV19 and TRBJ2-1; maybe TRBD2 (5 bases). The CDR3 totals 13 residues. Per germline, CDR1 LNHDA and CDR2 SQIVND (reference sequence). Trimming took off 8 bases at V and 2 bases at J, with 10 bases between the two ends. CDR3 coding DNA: TGTGCCAGTGGAGACGGGGCCTACAATGAGCAGTTCTTC. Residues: CASGDGAYNEQFF.

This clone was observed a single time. CDR3 sequence reads: CASSSEQGNTEAFF. As DNA, the CDR3 is TGCGCCAGCAGCTCGGAACAGGGTAATACTGAAGCTTTCTTT. The J gene is TRBJ1-1, the V gene TRBV5-1; D may be TRBD1 (6 bases). The CDR3 runs 14 residues. Trimming pared 3 bases from V and 5 bases from J, leaving 14 bases between. Germline V gene lookup returns CDR1 SGHRS and CDR2 YFSETQ. The whole variable domain, remainder taken from reference TRBV5-1 and TRBJ1-1, is KAGVTQTPRYLIKTRGQQVTLSCSPISGHRSVSWYQQTPGQGLQFLFEYFSETQRNKGNFPGRFSGRQFSNSRSEMNVSTLELGDSALYLCASSSEQGNTEAFFGQGTRLTVV.

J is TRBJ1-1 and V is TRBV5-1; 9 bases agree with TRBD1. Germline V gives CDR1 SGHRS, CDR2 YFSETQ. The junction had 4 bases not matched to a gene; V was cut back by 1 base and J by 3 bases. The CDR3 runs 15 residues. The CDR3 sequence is CASSLRGDRDTEAFF. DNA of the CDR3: TGCGCCAGCAGCTTGCGGGGGGACAGGGACACTGAAGCTTTCTTT.

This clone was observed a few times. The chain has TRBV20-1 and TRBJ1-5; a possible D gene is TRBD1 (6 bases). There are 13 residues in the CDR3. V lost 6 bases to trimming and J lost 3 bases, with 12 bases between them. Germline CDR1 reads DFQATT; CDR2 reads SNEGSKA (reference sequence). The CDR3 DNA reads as TGCAGTGCCAGTCAGGGGTACAATCAGCCCCAGCATTTT. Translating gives CSASQGYNQPQHF.

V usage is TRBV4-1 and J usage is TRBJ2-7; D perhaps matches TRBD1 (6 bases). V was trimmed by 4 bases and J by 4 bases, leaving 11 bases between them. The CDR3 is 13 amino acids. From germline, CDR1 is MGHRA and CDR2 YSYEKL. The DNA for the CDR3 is TGCGCCAGCAGCCGGTCAGGGGATTACGAGCAGTACTTC. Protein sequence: CASSRSGDYEQYF.